Detailed here is one TCR beta chain. As yet, its antigen is unknown. Generated by immunoSEQ multiplex PCR, the TCRdb table keeps only in-frame clones and is missing some. This table holds roughly 25,000 clones, roughly 90% found once. On cycle 4 day 1 and cycle 7 day 1, as well as at baseline, blood was sampled. The data belong to a study of OX40 agonist ivuxolimab in advanced cancers. Study outcomes and limitations: Antigen specificity was not determined for the expanded peripheral T cells.

V dropped 0 bases and J dropped 3 bases, with 11 bases sitting between them. Germline assignment: CDR1 SGHDN and CDR2 FVKESK. The CDR3 is 15 residues long. The sequences come from CD4+ or CD8+ T cells sorted from blood, collected in a trial of the OX40 agonist ivuxolimab. The sequence was obtained from an adult with an advanced solid tumor such as melanoma, head and neck, liver or kidney cancer. The genes are TRBV14 and TRBJ1-2; no definite D call. CDR3 bases: TGTGCCAGCAGCCAAGAGGAAGGGTTTGACTATGGCTACACCTTC. Amino acid sequence: CASSQEEGFDYGYTF. Together with reference TRBV14 and TRBJ1-2, the CDR3 gives the full variable domain: EAGVTQFPSHSVIEKGQTVTLRCDPISGHDNLYWYRRVMGKEIKFLLHFVKESKQDESGMPNNRFLAERTGGTYSTLKVQPAELEDSGVYFCASSQEEGFDYGYTFGSGTRLTVV.